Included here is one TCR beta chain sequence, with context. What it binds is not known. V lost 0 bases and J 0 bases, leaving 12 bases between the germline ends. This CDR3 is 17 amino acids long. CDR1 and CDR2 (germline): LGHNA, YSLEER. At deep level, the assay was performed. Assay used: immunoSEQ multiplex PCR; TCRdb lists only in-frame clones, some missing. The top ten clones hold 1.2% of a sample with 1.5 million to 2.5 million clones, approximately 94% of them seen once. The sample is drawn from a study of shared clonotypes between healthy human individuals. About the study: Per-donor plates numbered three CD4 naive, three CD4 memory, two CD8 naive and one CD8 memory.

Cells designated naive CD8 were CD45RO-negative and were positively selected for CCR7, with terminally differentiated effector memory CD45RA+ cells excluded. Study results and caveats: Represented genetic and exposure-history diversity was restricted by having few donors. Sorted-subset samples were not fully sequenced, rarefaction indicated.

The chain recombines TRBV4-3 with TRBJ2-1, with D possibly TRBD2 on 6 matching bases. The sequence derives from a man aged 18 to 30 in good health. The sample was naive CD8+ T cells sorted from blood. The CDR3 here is CASSQDHGGSSYNEQFF. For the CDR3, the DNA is TGCGCCAGCAGCCAAGACCACGGAGGGAGCTCCTACAATGAGCAGTTCTTC.